These T cell receptor beta chains were read from a single sample in a study of T and B cells in COVID-19 patients. From the multiplex PCR reads, TCRdb called clonotypes with MiXCR, one entry per CDR3 protein. The top ten clones hold about 56% of a sample with roughly 9,600 distinct CDR3 sequences, approximately 37% of them seen once. Input material: blood. These receptors all come from a human donor with active COVID-19. CDR3s include the opening cysteine and the closing phenylalanine or tryptophan. A D gene is named only where the DNA matches it firmly. Size is stated for part of the rows, as once, few or many counts, or as a class when the clone is expanded.

J gene,CDR3 length,clone size,D gene,V gene,CDR3 DNA,CDR3 protein
TRBJ1-6,12,.,.,TRBV27,TGTGCCAGCCAATTGTGGGACCTCACCCTCCACTTT,CASQLWDLTLHF
TRBJ2-7,15,.,.,TRBV15,TGTGCCACCAGCAGAGGTGGAGTTCGATCGGGCGAGCAGTACTTC,CATSRGGVRSGEQYF
TRBJ2-3,15,.,.,TRBV7-6,TGTGCCAGCAGCTGGGGGAGGGGGCAGTCAGATACGCAGTATTTT,CASSWGRGQSDTQYF
TRBJ2-7,16,.,TRBD1,TRBV11-3,TGTGCCAGCAGCTTACCGCCCGGGACAGGGACCTACGAGCAGTACTTC,CASSLPPGTGTYEQYF
TRBJ2-5,8,medium-sized,.,TRBV30,TGTGCCCTAGAGACCCAGTACTTC,CALETQYF
TRBJ1-2,18,.,TRBD1,TRBV5-5,TGTGCCAGCAGCCCCACACTCACAGGGGGCCAAGCCAACTATGGCTACACCTTC,CASSPTLTGGQANYGYTF
TRBJ1-5,16,.,.,TRBV19,TGTGCCAGTAGTATCTCCACTTCCGCTAGGCGGGAGCCCCAGCATTTT,CASSISTSARREPQHF
TRBJ1-1,14,.,.,TRBV11-2,TGTGCCAGCAGCTTAGTTTACGGATACACTGAAGCTTTCTTT,CASSLVYGYTEAFF
TRBJ2-2,16,.,TRBD1,TRBV6-2/TRBV6-3,TGTGCCAGCAGTTACCACGGACAGGGTAACACCGGGGAGCTGTTTTTT,CASSYHGQGNTGELFF
TRBJ2-7,16,.,.,TRBV27,TGTGCCAGCAGTTTATCGTCGCAGGACTGGCTCTACGAGCAGTACTTC,CASSLSSQDWLYEQYF
TRBJ1-6,14,.,.,TRBV19,TGTGCCAGTAGTCCCCCGGGTAGGGACTCACCCCTCCACTTT,CASSPPGRDSPLHF
TRBJ2-5,18,few,TRBD2,TRBV6-2/TRBV6-3,TGTGCCAGCAGTTACGAGATGGGGCGGGAGGGCTTCCAAGAGACCCAGTACTTC,CASSYEMGREGFQETQYF
TRBJ1-3,14,few,.,TRBV15,TGTGCCACCAGCAGCAGGGAATCTGGAAACACCATATATTTT,CATSSRESGNTIYF
TRBJ2-2,15,few,TRBD1,TRBV5-1,TGCGCCAGCATTGTCGGACAGGACGGACCCGGGGAGCTGTTTTTT,CASIVGQDGPGELFF
TRBJ1-1,14,.,.,TRBV12-3/TRBV12-4,TGTGCCAGCAGTTTCAAGGGGAAGATCACTGAAGCTTTCTTT,CASSFKGKITEAFF
TRBJ1-2,13,.,.,TRBV7-2,TGTGCCAGCAGCTCGTTGACCGGGCCGGGCTACACCTTC,CASSSLTGPGYTF
TRBJ2-7,15,.,TRBD2,TRBV30,TGTGCCTGGAACCCCGGGACTAGCGGACGAGGCGAGCAGTACTTC,CAWNPGTSGRGEQYF
TRBJ2-7,16,.,TRBD1,TRBV6-2/TRBV6-3,TGTGCCAGCAGTTACGGCGGGACAGGGGACCCCTACGAGCAGTACTTC,CASSYGGTGDPYEQYF
TRBJ2-7,14,.,.,TRBV6-2/TRBV6-3,TGTGCCAGCAACTGGAGGGACTTACCCTACGAGCAGTACTTC,CASNWRDLPYEQYF
TRBJ2-1,14,.,.,TRBV12-3/TRBV12-4,TGTGCCAGCAGTTTCGAAGAGCGCTACAATGAGCAGTTCTTC,CASSFEERYNEQFF
TRBJ1-3,13,.,.,TRBV6-2/TRBV6-3,TGTGCCAGCACCCTCCCAAAAGGAAACACCATATATTTT,CASTLPKGNTIYF
TRBJ2-5,13,.,.,TRBV15,TGTGCCACCAGCAGAGATACGAAGGAGACCCAGTACTTC,CATSRDTKETQYF
TRBJ2-3,14,few,TRBD2,TRBV27,TGTGCCAGCATTAAGGGCGGGAGGTCAGATACGCAGTATTTT,CASIKGGRSDTQYF
TRBJ2-1,15,.,TRBD2,TRBV27,TGTGCCAGCAGATTAGCGGGAGACGTCTACAATGAGCAGTTCTTC,CASRLAGDVYNEQFF
TRBJ2-6,17,.,TRBD1,TRBV5-4,TGTGCCAGCAGCTTGGGACAGGGGGCGCGTGGGGCCAACGTCCTGACTTTC,CASSLGQGARGANVLTF
TRBJ1-5,17,.,.,TRBV12-3/TRBV12-4,TGTGTCAGCAGTTTATCAAGCGACATCCGATTGAATCAGCCCCAGCATTTT,CVSSLSSDIRLNQPQHF
TRBJ2-3,13,few,.,TRBV14,TGTGCCAGCAGCCAAGTTATCGTGGGTACGCAGTATTTT,CASSQVIVGTQYF
TRBJ1-6,17,few,TRBD1,TRBV5-6,TGTGCCAGCAGCTTGGCTCCGACAGGGTTGGCGGAGTCACCCCTCCACTTT,CASSLAPTGLAESPLHF